This record concerns one T cell receptor beta chain sequence. What it binds is not known. Assay: immunoSEQ multiplex PCR; the TCRdb copy retains only in-frame clones and omits some. The sample holds around 96,000 clones, 79% seen once. The CDR3 is made up of 17 amino acids. Trimming left V 10 bases short and J 4 bases short, with 25 bases between. CDR1 is PRHDT and CDR2 is FYEKMQ in the germline V gene (reference sequence). Only patients with spare fresh-frozen tumor and over two years of follow-up were included. PBMC sampling occurred before vaccination, two weeks after the third dose, and at progression. This specimen comes from a study of glioma-infiltrating T cells after dendritic cell vaccination. Findings and limits, study-wide: Patients with more pretreatment TILs had longer time to progression and survival.

The chain is built from TRBV13 and TRBJ2-2; a possible D gene is TRBD1 (6 bases). This receptor was identified in a human donor with glioblastoma. The sequencing here drew on blood, taken before dendritic cell vaccination. The CDR3 nucleotides are TGTGCCACGAGCTTACGGGCCAAAACAGGGATCACCGGGGAGCTGTTTTTT. Encoded protein: CATSLRAKTGITGELFF.